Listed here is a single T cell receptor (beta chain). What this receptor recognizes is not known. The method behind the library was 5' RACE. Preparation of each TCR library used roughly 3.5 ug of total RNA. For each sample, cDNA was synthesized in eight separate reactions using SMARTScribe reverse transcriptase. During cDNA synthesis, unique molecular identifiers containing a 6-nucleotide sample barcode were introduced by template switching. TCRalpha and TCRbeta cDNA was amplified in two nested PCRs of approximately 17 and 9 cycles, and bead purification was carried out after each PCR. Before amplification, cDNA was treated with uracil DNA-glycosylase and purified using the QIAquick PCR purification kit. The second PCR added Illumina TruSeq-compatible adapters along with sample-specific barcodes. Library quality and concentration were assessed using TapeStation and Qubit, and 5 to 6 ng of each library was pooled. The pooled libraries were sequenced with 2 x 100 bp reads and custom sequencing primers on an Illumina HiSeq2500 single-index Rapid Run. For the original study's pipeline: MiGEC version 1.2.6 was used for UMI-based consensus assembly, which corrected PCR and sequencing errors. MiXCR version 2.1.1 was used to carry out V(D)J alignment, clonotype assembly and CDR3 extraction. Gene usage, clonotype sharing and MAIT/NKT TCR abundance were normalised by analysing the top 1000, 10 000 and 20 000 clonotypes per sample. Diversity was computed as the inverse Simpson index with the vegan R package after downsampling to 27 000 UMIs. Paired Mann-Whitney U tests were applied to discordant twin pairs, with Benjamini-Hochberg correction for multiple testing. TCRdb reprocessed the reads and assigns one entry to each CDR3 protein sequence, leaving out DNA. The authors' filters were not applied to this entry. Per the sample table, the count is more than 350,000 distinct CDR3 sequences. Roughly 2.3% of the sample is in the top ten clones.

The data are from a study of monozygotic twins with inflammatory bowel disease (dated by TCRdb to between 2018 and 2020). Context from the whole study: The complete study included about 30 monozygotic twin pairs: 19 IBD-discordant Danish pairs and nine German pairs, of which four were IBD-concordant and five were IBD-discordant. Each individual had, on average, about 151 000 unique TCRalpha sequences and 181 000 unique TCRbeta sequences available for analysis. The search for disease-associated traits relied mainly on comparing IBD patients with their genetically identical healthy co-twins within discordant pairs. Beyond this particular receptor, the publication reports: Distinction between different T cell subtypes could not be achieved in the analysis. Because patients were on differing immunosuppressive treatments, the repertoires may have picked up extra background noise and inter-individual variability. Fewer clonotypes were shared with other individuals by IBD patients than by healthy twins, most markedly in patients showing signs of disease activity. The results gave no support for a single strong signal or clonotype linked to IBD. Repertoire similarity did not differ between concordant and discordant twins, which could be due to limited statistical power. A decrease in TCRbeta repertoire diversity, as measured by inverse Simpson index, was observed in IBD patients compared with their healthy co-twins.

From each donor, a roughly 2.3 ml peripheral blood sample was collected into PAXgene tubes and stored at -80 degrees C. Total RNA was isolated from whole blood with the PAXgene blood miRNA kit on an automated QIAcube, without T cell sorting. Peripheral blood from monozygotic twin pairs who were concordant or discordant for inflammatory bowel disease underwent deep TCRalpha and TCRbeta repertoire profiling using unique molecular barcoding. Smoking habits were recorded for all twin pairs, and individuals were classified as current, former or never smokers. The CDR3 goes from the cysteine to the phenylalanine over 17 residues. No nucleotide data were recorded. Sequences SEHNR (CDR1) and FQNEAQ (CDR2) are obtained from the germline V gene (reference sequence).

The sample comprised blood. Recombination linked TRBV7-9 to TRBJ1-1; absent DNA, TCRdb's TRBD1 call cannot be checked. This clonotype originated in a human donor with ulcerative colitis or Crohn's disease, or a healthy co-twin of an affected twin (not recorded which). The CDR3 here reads CASSSPTGLPRGTEAFF. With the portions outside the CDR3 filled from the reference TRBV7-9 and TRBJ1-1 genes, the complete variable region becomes DTGVSQNPRHKITKRGQNVTFRCDPISEHNRLYWYRQTLGQGPEFLTYFQNEAQLEKSRLLSDRFSAERPKGSFSTLEIQRTEQGDSAMYLCASSSPTGLPRGTEAFFGQGTRLTVV.